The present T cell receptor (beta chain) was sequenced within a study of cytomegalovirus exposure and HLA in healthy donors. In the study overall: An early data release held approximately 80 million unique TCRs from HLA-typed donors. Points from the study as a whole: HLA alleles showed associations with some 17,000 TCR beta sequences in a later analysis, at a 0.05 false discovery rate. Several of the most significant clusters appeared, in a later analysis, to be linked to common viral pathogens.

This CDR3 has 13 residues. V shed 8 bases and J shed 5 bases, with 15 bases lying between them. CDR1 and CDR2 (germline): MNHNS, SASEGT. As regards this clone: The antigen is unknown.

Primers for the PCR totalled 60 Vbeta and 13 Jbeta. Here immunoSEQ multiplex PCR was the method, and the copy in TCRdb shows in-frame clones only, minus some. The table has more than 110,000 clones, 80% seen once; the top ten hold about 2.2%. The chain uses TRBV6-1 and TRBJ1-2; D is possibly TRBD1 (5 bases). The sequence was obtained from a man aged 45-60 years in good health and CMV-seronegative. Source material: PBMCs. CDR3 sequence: CASRGETAYGYTF. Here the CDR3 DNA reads TGTGCCAGCCGAGGAGAGACAGCGTATGGCTACACCTTC.